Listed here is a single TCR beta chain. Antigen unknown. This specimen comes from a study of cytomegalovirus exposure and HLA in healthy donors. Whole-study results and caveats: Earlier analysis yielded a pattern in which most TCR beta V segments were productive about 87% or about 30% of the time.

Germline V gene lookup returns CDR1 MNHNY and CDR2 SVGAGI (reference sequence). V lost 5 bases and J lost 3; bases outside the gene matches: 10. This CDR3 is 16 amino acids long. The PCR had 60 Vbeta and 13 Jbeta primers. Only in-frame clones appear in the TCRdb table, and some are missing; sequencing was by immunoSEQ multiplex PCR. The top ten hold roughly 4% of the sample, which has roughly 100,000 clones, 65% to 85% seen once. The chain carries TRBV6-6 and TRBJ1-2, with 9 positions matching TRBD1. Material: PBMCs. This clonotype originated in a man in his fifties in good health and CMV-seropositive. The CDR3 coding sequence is TGTGCCAGCAGTAAATTCCACAGGGGGCAGGACTATGGCTACACCTTC. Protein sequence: CASSKFHRGQDYGYTF.